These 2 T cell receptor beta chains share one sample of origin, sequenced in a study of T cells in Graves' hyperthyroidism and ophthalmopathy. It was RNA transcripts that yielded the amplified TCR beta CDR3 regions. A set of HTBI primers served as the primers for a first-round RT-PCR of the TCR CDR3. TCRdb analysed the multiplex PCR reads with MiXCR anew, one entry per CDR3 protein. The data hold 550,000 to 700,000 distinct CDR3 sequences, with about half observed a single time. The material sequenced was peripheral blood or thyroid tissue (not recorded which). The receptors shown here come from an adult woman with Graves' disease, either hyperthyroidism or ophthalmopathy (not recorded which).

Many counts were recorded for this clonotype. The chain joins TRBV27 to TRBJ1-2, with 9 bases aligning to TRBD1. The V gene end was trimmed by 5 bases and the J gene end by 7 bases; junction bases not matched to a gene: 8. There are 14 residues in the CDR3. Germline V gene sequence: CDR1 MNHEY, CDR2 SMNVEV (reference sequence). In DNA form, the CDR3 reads TGTGCCAGCAGTCCCCGGACAGGGGAGCGTGGCTACACCTTC. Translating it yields CASSPRTGERGYTF.

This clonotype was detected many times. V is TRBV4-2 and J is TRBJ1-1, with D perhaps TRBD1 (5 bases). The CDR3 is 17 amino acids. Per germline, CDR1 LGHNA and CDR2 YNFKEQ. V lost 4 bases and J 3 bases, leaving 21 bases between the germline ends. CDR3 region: CASSRHVGGGGDTEAFF. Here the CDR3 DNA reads TGTGCCAGCAGCCGTCACGTGGGGGGTGGAGGGGACACTGAAGCTTTCTTT.